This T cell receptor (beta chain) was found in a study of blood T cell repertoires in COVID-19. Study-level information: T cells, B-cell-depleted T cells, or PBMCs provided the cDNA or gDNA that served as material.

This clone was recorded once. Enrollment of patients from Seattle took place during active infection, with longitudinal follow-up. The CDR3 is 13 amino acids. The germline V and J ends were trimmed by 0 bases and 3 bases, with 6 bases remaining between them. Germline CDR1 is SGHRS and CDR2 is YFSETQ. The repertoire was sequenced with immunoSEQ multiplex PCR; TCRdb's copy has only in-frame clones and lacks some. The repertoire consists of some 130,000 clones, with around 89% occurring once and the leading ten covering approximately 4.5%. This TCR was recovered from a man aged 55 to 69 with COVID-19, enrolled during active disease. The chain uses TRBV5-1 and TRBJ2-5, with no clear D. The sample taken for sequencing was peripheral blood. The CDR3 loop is CASSLGSKETQYF. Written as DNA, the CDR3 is TGCGCCAGCAGCTTGGGTTCCAAAGAGACCCAGTACTTC.